The rows below give T cell receptor beta chains drawn from one sample of a study of beta chain features in type 1 diabetes. Clones were sequenced by immunoSEQ multiplex PCR, and TCRdb holds only the in-frame ones, with some missing. Of some 250,000 clones in the sample, less than 35% were seen once. Sequencing used central memory CD4+ T cells from blood. Receptor source: a man aged 30 to 39 in good health. Both conserved end residues are trimmed from each CDR3. Fields, in order: clone size, V gene, J gene, CDR3 protein. Expanded clones are given a class, and other clones once, few, many or no size at all.

abundance: few
v_gene: TRBV25-1
j_gene: TRBJ2-3
CDR3aa: ASSPTRVGTDTQY

abundance: few
v_gene: TRBV29-1
j_gene: TRBJ2-5
CDR3aa: SVVKGARDGWYQETQY

abundance: .
v_gene: TRBV11-2
j_gene: TRBJ2-3
CDR3aa: ASSNSGSTDTQY

abundance: .
v_gene: TRBV11-2
j_gene: TRBJ2-7
CDR3aa: ASSSPSGSSYEQY

abundance: .
v_gene: TRBV5-1
j_gene: TRBJ2-3
CDR3aa: ASTMGLAGVGGTDTQY

abundance: .
v_gene: TRBV5-1
j_gene: TRBJ2-5
CDR3aa: ASSYLAGGLETQY

abundance: few
v_gene: TRBV18
j_gene: TRBJ1-1
CDR3aa: ASSPGGTNFRRDTEAF

abundance: many
v_gene: TRBV2
j_gene: TRBJ2-7
CDR3aa: ASSEYYEQY

abundance: .
v_gene: TRBV10-3
j_gene: TRBJ2-6
CDR3aa: AIRQGPGANVLT

abundance: .
v_gene: TRBV10-2
j_gene: TRBJ2-3
CDR3aa: ASRREADTQY

abundance: .
v_gene: TRBV28
j_gene: TRBJ1-2
CDR3aa: ATLRQTYGYT

abundance: few
v_gene: TRBV10-3
j_gene: TRBJ2-1
CDR3aa: AIRGGLAGNNEQF

abundance: few
v_gene: TRBV5-1
j_gene: TRBJ2-5
CDR3aa: ASSLGPANQETQY

abundance: .
v_gene: TRBV19
j_gene: TRBJ1-1
CDR3aa: ASATRYEAF

abundance: few
v_gene: TRBV13
j_gene: TRBJ1-5
CDR3aa: ASSYRPHQPQH

abundance: .
v_gene: TRBV23-1
j_gene: TRBJ2-5
CDR3aa: ASSHSDPRGCGPRGPETQY

abundance: few
v_gene: TRBV30
j_gene: TRBJ2-3
CDR3aa: SLGGGGTDTQY

abundance: .
v_gene: TRBV25-1
j_gene: TRBJ2-7
CDR3aa: ASSETGRFGEQY

abundance: .
v_gene: TRBV2
j_gene: TRBJ2-3
CDR3aa: AGGQENTDTQY

abundance: .
v_gene: TRBV28
j_gene: TRBJ2-5
CDR3aa: ASSLWTGGYQETQY

abundance: many
v_gene: TRBV7-2
j_gene: TRBJ2-5
CDR3aa: ASSFSETQY

abundance: few
v_gene: TRBV30
j_gene: TRBJ1-2
CDR3aa: AWNVPGRDGYT

abundance: few
v_gene: TRBV5-1
j_gene: TRBJ2-1
CDR3aa: ASSSTFGEQF

abundance: .
v_gene: TRBV6-6
j_gene: TRBJ2-1
CDR3aa: ASRYLESARYNEQF

abundance: .
v_gene: TRBV6-6
j_gene: TRBJ2-1
CDR3aa: ASRDIAGGAREQF

abundance: .
v_gene: TRBV5-4
j_gene: TRBJ2-1
CDR3aa: ASRTSGAYNEQF

abundance: few
v_gene: TRBV4-2
j_gene: TRBJ2-1
CDR3aa: ASSQEVGWDEQF

abundance: few
v_gene: TRBV30
j_gene: TRBJ2-5
CDR3aa: AWSVSQQETQY

abundance: .
v_gene: TRBV29-1
j_gene: TRBJ2-3
CDR3aa: SVERASGGGTQY

abundance: few
v_gene: TRBV30
j_gene: TRBJ2-5
CDR3aa: AWSDFSGLVRQETQY

abundance: once
v_gene: TRBV28
j_gene: TRBJ2-5
CDR3aa: ATRGSEGETQY

abundance: .
v_gene: TRBV7-2
j_gene: TRBJ2-1
CDR3aa: ASSTRDRAGNEQF

abundance: once
v_gene: TRBV14
j_gene: TRBJ2-3
CDR3aa: ASSPWRGGTDTQY

abundance: few
v_gene: TRBV9
j_gene: TRBJ1-5
CDR3aa: ASSVGQNNQPQH

abundance: few
v_gene: TRBV7-9
j_gene: TRBJ2-7
CDR3aa: ASSSLLEHLRREQY

abundance: .
v_gene: TRBV7-2
j_gene: TRBJ2-1
CDR3aa: ASRGQTDEQF

abundance: many
v_gene: TRBV28
j_gene: TRBJ2-1
CDR3aa: ASSLAWSLGQGSYNEQF

abundance: .
v_gene: TRBV30
j_gene: TRBJ2-2
CDR3aa: AWSEEANTGELF

abundance: many
v_gene: TRBV7-2
j_gene: TRBJ2-4
CDR3aa: ASSLGGGGSGNIQY

abundance: .
v_gene: TRBV2
j_gene: TRBJ1-5
CDR3aa: ASRVTGTPYSNQPQH